This entry features one T cell receptor (beta chain) sequence. Its antigen has not been determined. Within one base of it there is no much larger clone, and no base qualities were kept. The CDR3 contains 17 residues, cysteine and phenylalanine counted. Of the read, only the CDR3 DNA is kept; its 51 bases are in frame from base 1. The data were taken from a study of identical twins (TCRdb year 2016). For the study in its entirety: The study deep-sequenced TCR alpha and beta repertoires from monozygotic twins, unrelated adults of various ages and cord blood to test whether fetal clonotypes persist. Replicate twin experiments were performed at different times using different library preparation protocols to rule out contamination. The paper as a whole reports these results and caveats: In monozygotic twins, out-of-frame TCR alpha sharing was systematically underestimated by recombination models, although the models agreed with sharing between unrelated individuals. Invariant T cells such as MAIT and iNKT could partly confound zero-insertion analyses, although diverse VJ usage argued against such confounding for most clonotypes. Because the same donors could not be followed over many years, the conclusions relied on cross-sectional statistical analysis. In beta out-of-frame sequences, excess twin sharing was weaker, because having fewer shared sequences lowered the signal-to-noise ratio. Compared with coincidental sharing between unrelated individuals, out-of-frame TCR alpha sequences shared between twins had an excess of sequences with low generation probability. Fewer insertions were carried by abundant cord blood beta clonotypes, a similar but weaker trend appeared in young adult naive repertoires, and no such trend appeared in memory repertoires.

The protocol used for the library was 5' RACE. TCRdb names Illumina HiSeq 2000 as the instrument used. A universal primer binding site was added through template switching, and the final cDNA carried a unique molecular identifier so that TCR cDNA molecules could be counted accurately. Specific primers in the conserved constant-segment region were used to synthesize first-strand cDNA for the TCR alpha and beta chains. To control for contamination, each cDNA library was double barcoded with a SMART-Mk sample barcode plus Illumina barcodes. Two successive PCR steps introduced TruSeq adapter sequences along with Illumina sample barcodes. TCR alpha and beta cDNA libraries were sequenced on the Illumina HiSeq platform with custom primers. The paper's data handling went like this. MiGEC processed the raw reads to extract unique molecular identifiers, while MiXCR was used to determine the CDR3 positions. Recombination models were inferred per individual with the repgenHMM and IGoR tools using an EM algorithm. The tcR package in R was used for shared clonotype analysis, with sharing normalized by the product of cloneset sizes. To study raw recombination without the effects of thymic and clonal selection, out-of-frame nonproductive sequences were analyzed. Clones were called with MiXCR by TCRdb after fastp trimmed the public reads at Q25, and only in-frame beta chains were retained. Entries that share a CDR3 protein sequence are merged under the most common genes and DNA. The authors' filters were not applied to this entry. In all, the sample holds 1.5 million to 2 million distinct CDR3 sequences, and about 32% of those were seen once. The ten largest clonotypes hold 0.25% to 0.3% of the sample.

Every donor in the study was a healthy Caucasian. The V gene is TRBV1 and the J gene is TRBJ2-5; TRBD2, the table's D call, lacks a check against the DNA. TRBV1 is marked as a pseudogene. The sample was cord blood. The TCR sequence derives from a newborn girl in good health. The CDR3 protein: CTSSQDRRERDSAGQYF. The nucleotide sequence reads as follows: TGCACCAGCAGCCAAGATCGGCGGGAACGGGATAGTGCTGGCCAGTACTTC.